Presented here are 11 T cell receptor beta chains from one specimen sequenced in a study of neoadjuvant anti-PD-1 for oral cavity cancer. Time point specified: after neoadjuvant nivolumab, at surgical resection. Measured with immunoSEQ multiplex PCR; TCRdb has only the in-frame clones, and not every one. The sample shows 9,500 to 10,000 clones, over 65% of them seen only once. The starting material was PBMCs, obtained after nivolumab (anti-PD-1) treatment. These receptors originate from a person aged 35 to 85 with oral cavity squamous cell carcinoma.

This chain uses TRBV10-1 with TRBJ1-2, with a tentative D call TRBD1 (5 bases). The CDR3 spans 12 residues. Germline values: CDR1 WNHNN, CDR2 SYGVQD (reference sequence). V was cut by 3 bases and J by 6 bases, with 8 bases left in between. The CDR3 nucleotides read TGCGCCAGCAGTGACGCGGGGGATGGCTACACCTTC. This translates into CASSDAGDGYTF.

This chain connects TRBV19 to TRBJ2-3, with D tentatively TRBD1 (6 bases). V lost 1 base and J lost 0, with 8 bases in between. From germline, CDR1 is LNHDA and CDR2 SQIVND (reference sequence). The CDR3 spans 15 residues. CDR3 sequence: CASSIAGASTDTQYF. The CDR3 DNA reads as TGTGCCAGTAGTATAGCAGGGGCTAGCACAGATACGCAGTATTTT. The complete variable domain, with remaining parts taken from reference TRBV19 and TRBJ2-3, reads DGGITQSPKYLFRKEGQNVTLSCEQNLNHDAMYWYRQDPGQGLRLIYYSQIVNDFQKGDIAEGYSVSREKKESFPLTVTSAQKNPTAFYLCASSIAGASTDTQYFGPGTRLTVL.

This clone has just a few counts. The CDR3 sequence: CSVRTSGTTGELFF. In DNA form, the CDR3 reads TGCAGCGTTCGGACTAGCGGTACCACCGGGGAGCTGTTTTTT. The genes are TRBV29-1 and TRBJ2-2, with TRBD2 matching 10 bases. With V trimmed by 5 bases and J by 4 bases, 4 bases remained unmatched. The CDR3 covers 14 residues. The germline V gene has CDR1 SQVTM and CDR2 ANQGSEA.

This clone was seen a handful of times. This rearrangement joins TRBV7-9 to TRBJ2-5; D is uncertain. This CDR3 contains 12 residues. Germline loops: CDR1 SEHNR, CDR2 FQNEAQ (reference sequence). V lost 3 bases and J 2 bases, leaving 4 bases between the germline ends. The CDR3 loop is CASSFPQETQYF. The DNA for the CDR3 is TGTGCCAGCAGCTTCCCTCAAGAGACCCAGTACTTC. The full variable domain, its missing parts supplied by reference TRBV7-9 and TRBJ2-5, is DTGVSQNPRHKITKRGQNVTFRCDPISEHNRLYWYRQTLGQGPEFLTYFQNEAQLEKSRLLSDRFSAERPKGSFSTLEIQRTEQGDSAMYLCASSFPQETQYFGPGTRLLVL.

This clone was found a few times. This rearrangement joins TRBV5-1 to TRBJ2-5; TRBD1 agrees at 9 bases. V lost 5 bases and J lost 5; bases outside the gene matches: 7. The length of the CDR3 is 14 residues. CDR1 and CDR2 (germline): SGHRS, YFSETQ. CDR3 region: CASRAGTGSETQYF. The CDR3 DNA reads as TGCGCCAGCAGGGCCGGGACAGGGTCGGAGACCCAGTACTTC.

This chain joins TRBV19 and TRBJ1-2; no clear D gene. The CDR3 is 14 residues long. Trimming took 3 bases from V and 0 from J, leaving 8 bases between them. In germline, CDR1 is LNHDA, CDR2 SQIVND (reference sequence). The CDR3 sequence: CASSIGSPNYGYTF. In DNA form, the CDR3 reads TGTGCCAGTAGTATCGGCAGTCCTAACTATGGCTACACCTTC.

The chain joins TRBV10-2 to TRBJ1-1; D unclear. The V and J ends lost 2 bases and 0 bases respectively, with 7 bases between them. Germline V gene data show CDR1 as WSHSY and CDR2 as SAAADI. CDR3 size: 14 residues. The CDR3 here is CASSENRLNTEAFF. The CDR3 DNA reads TGCGCCAGCAGTGAGAACAGACTGAACACTGAAGCTTTCTTT.

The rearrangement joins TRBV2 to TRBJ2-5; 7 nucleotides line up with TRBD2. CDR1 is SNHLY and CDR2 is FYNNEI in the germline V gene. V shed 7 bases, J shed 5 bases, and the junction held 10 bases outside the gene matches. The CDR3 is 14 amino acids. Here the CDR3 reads CASILPVGGETQYF. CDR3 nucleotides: TGTGCCAGCATCTTACCCGTCGGGGGGGAGACCCAGTACTTC. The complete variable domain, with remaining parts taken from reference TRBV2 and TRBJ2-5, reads EPEVTQTPSHQVTQMGQEVILRCVPISNHLYFYWYRQILGQKVEFLVSFYNNEISEKSEIFDDQFSVERPDGSNFTLKIRSTKLEDSAMYFCASILPVGGETQYFGPGTRLLVL.

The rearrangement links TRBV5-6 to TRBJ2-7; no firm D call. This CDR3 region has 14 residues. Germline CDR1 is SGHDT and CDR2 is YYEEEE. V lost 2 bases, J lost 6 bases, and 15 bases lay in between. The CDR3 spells CASSLVGPRGEQYF. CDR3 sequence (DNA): TGTGCCAGCAGCTTAGTAGGGCCGAGAGGCGAGCAGTACTTC.

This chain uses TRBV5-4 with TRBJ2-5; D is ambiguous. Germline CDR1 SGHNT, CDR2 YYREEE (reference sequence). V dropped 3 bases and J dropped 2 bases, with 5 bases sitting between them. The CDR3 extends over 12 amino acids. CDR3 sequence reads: CASSSEQETQYF. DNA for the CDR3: TGTGCCAGCAGCTCTGAGCAAGAGACCCAGTACTTC.

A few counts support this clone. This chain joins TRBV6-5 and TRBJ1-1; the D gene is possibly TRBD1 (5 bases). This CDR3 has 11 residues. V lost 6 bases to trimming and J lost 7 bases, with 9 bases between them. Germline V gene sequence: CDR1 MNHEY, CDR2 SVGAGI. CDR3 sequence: CASSRGSEAFF. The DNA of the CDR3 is TGTGCCAGCAGCCGGGGGAGTGAAGCTTTCTTT.